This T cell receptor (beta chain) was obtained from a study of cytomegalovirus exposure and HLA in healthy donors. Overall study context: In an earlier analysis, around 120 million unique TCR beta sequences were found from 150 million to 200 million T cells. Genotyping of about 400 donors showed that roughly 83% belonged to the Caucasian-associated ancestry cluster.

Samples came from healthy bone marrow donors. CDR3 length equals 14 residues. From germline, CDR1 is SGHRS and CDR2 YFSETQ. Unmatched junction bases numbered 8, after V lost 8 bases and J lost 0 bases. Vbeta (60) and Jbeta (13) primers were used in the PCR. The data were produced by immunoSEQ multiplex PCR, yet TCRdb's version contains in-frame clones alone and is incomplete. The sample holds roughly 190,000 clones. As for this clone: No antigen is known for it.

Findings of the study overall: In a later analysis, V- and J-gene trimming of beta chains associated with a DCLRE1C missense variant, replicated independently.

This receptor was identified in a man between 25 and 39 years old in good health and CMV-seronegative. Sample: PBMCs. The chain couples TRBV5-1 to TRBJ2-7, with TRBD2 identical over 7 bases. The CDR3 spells CASRWGGSSYEQYF. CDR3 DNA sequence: TGCGCCAGTCGTTGGGGGGGTAGCTCCTACGAGCAGTACTTC.